This T cell receptor beta chain was obtained from a study of blood T cells in healthy people across ages. Comments on this clonotype: Its antigen remains unidentified.

Healthy Caucasian individuals from Russia aged about 6 to 90 served as donors. This CDR3 spans 11 amino acids. V was trimmed by 10 bases and J by 6 bases, leaving 9 bases between them. Together with a sample-barcoded 5' primer, a J-beta primer mix was included in a second PCR lasting roughly 6 to 12 cycles. With 12 random nucleotides, a template-switch adaptor tagged each individual cDNA molecule. There were at least 2.5 million CDR3-containing paired-end reads obtained from each sample. TCRdb fed the 5' RACE reads into MiXCR, producing one record per CDR3 protein. The sample records roughly 1.5 million distinct CDR3 sequences, roughly two fifths being singletons. Study-level findings and limits: Observed TCR beta diversity per million T cells went down as age went up. This fall followed a roughly linear course with age.

The clonotype comes from a woman younger than 35 in good health. The chain recombines TRBV12-3 or TRBV12-4 with TRBJ2-2; D remains ambiguous. The source material was blood. The CDR3 here is CATSLSGELFF. DNA for the CDR3: TGTGCCACCAGCCTTTCCGGGGAGCTGTTTTTT.